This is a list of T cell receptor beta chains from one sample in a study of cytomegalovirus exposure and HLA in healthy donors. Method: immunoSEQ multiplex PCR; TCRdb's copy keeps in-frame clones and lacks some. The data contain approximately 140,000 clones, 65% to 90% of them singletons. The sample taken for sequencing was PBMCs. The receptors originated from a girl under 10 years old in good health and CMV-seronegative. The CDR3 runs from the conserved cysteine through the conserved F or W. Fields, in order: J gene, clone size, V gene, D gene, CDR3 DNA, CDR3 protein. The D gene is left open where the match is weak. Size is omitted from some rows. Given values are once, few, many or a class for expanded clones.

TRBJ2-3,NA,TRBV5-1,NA,TGCGCCAGCAGCCTGAGCACAGATACGCAGTATTTT,CASSLSTDTQYF
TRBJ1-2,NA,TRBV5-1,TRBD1,TGCGCCAGCAGCTTGGGACAGGGAGATGGCTACACCTTC,CASSLGQGDGYTF
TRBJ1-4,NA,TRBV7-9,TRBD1,TGTGCCAGCAGCTTAGCCGGGACAGGGGACGGTAATGAAAAACTGTTTTTT,CASSLAGTGDGNEKLFF
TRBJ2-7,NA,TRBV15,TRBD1,TGTGCCACCGCTGGACAGGGGGAGTACGAGCAGTACTTC,CATAGQGEYEQYF
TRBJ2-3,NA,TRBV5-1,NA,TGCGCCAGCAGCAGAACTACAGATACGCAGTATTTT,CASSRTTDTQYF
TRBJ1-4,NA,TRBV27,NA,TGTGCCAGCAGTTTGACACTTTATGAAAAACTGTTTTTT,CASSLTLYEKLFF
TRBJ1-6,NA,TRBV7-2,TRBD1,TGTGCCAGCAGCCGCGGGACAGAGTACACAAATTCACCCCTCCACTTT,CASSRGTEYTNSPLHF
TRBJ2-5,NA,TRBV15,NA,TGTGCCACCAGCAGAGATATCGCACAGGGTGAGACCCAGTACTTC,CATSRDIAQGETQYF
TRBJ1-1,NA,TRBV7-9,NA,TGTGCCAGCAGCTTACAGGGGCCCTACACTGGAGCTTTCTTT,CASSLQGPYTGAFF
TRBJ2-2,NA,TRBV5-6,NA,TGTGCCAGTAAACTGACAGGTAGAGGCGGCGGGGAGCTGTTTTTT,CASKLTGRGGGELFF
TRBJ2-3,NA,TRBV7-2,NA,TGTGCCAGCAGCTTAGGTACTGGCGGGGCGTTGACAGATACGCAGTATTTT,CASSLGTGGALTDTQYF
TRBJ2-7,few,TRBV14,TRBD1,TGTGCCAGCAGCTGGACAGGGTACGAGCAGTACTTC,CASSWTGYEQYF
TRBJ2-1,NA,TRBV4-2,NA,TGTGCCAGCAGCCATGGAGATGAGCAGTTCTTC,CASSHGDEQFF
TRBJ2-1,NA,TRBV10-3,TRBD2,TGTGCCATCAGTGAGTCGCTCCCTAGCGGGGGGGACAATGAGCAGTTCTTC,CAISESLPSGGDNEQFF
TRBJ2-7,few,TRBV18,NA,TGTGCCAGCTCGCGTGCGCTGGTCGGCGAGCAGTACTTC,CASSRALVGEQYF
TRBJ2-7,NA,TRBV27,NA,TGTGCCAGCAGACTCATACAGGGACACTTCTACGAGCAGTACTTC,CASRLIQGHFYEQYF
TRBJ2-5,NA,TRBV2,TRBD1,TGTGCCAGCAGCCCCAAAGTGGGGACAGAAGAGACCCAGTACTTC,CASSPKVGTEETQYF
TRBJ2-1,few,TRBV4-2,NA,TGTGCCAGCAGCCATTCGACCGGGACTTCGACCTACAATGAGCAGTTCTTC,CASSHSTGTSTYNEQFF
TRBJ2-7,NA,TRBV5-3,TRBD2,TGTGCCAGAAGCTTGCGTCTAGCGGGAAACTACGAGCAGTACTTC,CARSLRLAGNYEQYF
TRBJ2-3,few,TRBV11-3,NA,TGTGCCAGCAGCTTAGATTCGGATACGCAGTATTTT,CASSLDSDTQYF
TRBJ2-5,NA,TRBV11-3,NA,TGTGCCAGCAGCTTCGCTCCCTTGGGGGGAAATCAAGAGACCCAGTACTTC,CASSFAPLGGNQETQYF
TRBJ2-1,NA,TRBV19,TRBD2,TGTGCCAGTAGTCCATCTAGCGGGCACTACAATGAGCAGTTCTTC,CASSPSSGHYNEQFF
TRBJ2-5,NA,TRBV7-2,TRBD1,TGTGCCAGCAGCCCTTCGATCCGGGACAGGATATCCTGGGAGACCCAGTACTTC,CASSPSIRDRISWETQYF